This T cell receptor (beta chain) was identified during a study of cytomegalovirus exposure and HLA in healthy donors. Whole-study context: Genotyping of some 390 donors showed that 80% to 90% belonged to the Caucasian-associated ancestry cluster. General observations from the study: The study dropped some indistinguishable V segments, TRBV6-2 and TRBV6-3 among them.

About this clone: The antigen is not known.

The V and J ends lost 6 bases and 4 bases respectively, with 8 bases between them. Germline V gene sequence: CDR1 DFQATT, CDR2 SNEGSKA (reference sequence). The CDR3 totals 11 residues. In the PCR, 60 Vbeta and 13 Jbeta primers were used. Clones were sequenced by immunoSEQ multiplex PCR, and TCRdb holds only the in-frame ones, with some missing. This sample has about 150,000 clones; approximately 75% occur once, and the top ten carry approximately 1%. Each of the donors was a healthy bone marrow donor. V and J are TRBV20-1 and TRBJ2-3; D unclear. Input material: PBMCs. This clonotype was sampled from a male donor in good health and CMV-seronegative. CDR3 coding DNA: TGCAGTGCCGGCCAGGCAGATACGCAGTATTTT. It is translated as CSAGQADTQYF.